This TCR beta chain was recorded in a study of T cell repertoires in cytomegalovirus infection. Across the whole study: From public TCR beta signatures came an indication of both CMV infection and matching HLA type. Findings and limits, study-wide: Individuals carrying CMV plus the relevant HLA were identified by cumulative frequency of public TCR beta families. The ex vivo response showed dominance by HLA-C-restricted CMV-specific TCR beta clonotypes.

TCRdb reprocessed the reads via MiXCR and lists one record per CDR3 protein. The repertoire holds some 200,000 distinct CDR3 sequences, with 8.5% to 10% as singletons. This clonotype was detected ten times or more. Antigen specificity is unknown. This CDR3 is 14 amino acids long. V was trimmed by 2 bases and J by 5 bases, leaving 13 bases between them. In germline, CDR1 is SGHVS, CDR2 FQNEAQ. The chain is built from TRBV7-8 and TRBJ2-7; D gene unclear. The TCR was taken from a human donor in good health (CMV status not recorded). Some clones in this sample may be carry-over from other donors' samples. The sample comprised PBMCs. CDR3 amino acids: CASSLIAAPHEQYF. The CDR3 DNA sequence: TGTGCCAGCAGCTTAATCGCAGCCCCCCACGAGCAGTACTTC. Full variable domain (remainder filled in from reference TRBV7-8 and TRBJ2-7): GAGVSQSPRYKVAKRGQDVALRCDPISGHVSLFWYQQALGQGPEFLTYFQNEAQLDKSGLPSDRFFAERPEGSVSTLKIQRTQQEDSAVYLCASSLIAAPHEQYFGPGTRLTVT.